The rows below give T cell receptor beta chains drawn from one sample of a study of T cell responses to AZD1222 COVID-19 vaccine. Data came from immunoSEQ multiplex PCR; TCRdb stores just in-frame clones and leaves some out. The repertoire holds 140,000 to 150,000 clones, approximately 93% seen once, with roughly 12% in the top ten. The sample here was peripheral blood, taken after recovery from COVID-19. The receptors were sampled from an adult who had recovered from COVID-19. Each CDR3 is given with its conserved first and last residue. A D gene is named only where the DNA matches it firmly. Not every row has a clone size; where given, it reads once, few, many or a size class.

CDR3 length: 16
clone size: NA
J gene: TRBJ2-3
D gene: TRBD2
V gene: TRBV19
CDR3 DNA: TGTGCCAGTAGTATAGGGGCTAGCGGGAGGGCAGATACGCAGTATTTT
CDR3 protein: CASSIGASGRADTQYF

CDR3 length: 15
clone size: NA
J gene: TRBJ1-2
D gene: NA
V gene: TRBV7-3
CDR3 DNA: TGTGCCAGCAGCTTAGAGGGCGGGAGGGACTATGGCTACACCTTC
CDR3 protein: CASSLEGGRDYGYTF

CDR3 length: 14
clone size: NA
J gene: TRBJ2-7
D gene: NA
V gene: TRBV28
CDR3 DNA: TGTGCCAGCAGTTACGTATCGAACTTCTACGAGCAGTACTTC
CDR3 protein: CASSYVSNFYEQYF

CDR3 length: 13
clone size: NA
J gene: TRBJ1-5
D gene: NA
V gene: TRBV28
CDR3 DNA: TGTGCCAGCACCCTAAGGGTGGACCAGCCCCAGCATTTT
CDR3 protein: CASTLRVDQPQHF

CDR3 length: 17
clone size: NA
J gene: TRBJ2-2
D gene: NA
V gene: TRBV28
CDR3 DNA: TGTGCCAGCAGTCCTTACAGGGAGGCGGCGGTCACCGGGGAGCTGTTTTTT
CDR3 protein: CASSPYREAAVTGELFF

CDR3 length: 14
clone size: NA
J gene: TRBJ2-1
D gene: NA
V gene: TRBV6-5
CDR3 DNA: TGTGCCAGTTGTCGAGACTATGGGGGGAATGAGCAGTTCTTC
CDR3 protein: CASCRDYGGNEQFF

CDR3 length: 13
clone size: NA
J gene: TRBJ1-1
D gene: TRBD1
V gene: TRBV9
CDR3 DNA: TGTGCCAGCAGCGGAACAGGGGGCACTGAAGCTTTCTTT
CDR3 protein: CASSGTGGTEAFF

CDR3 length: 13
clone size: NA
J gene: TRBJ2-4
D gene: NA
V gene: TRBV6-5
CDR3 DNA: TGTGCCAGCAGTTACTCGATACTACCAATTCAGTACTTC
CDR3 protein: CASSYSILPIQYF

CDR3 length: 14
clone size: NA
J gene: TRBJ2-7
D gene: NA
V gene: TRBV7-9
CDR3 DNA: TGTGCCAGCAGCCCTCAGGGGGGGGCAAAGGAGCAGTACTTC
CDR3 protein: CASSPQGGAKEQYF

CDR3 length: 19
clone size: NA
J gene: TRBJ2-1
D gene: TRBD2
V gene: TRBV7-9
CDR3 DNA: TGTGCCAGCAGCCCAAGTATATGGGCTAGCGGGAGGGACTACAATGAGCAGTTCTTC
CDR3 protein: CASSPSIWASGRDYNEQFF

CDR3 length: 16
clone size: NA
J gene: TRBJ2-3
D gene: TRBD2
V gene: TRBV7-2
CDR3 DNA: TGTGCCAGCAGCCCGACGATAGCGGGAGGCACAGATACGCAGTATTTT
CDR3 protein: CASSPTIAGGTDTQYF

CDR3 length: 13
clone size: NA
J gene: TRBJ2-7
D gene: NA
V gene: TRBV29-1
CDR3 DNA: TGCAGCGTTTCGGGACCGATTTCCTACGAGCAGTACTTC
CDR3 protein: CSVSGPISYEQYF

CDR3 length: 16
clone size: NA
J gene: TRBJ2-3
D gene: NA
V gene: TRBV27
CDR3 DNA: TGTGCCAGCAGTCCGACCGGACAGCTCGTCACAGATACGCAGTATTTT
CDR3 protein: CASSPTGQLVTDTQYF

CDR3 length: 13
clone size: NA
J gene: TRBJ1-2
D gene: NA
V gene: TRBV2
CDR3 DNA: TGTGCCAGCAGAGAGGGGATTAACTATGGCTACACCTTC
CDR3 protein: CASREGINYGYTF

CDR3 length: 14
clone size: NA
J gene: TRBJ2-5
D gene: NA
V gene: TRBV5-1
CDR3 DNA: TGCGCCAGCAGCTCCTCCCAGTCGGACGGGACCCAGTACTTC
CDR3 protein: CASSSSQSDGTQYF

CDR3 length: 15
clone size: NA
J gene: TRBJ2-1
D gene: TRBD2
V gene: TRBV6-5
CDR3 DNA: TGTGCCAGCAGTTATCTCGGAATAGCGGGAAATGAGCAGTTCTTC
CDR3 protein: CASSYLGIAGNEQFF

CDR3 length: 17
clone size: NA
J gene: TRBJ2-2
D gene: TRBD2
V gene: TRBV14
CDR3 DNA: TGTGCCAGCAGCCAAAAAGCGGGAGGTTCGGTAACCGGGGAGCTGTTTTTT
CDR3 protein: CASSQKAGGSVTGELFF

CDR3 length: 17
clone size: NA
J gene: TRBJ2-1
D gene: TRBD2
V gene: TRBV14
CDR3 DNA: TGTGCCAGCAGCCAAGGAGCGGGGCTCAGCTCCTACAATGAGCAGTTCTTC
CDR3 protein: CASSQGAGLSSYNEQFF

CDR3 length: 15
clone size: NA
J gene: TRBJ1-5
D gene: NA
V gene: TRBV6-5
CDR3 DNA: TGTGCCAGCAGAGGGCAGACTGGAGGCAATCAGCCCCAGCATTTT
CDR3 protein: CASRGQTGGNQPQHF

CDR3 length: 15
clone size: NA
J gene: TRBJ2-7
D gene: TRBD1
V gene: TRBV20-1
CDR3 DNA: TGCAGTGCTAGTACCCGGGACAGGCTGGATTACGAGCAGTACTTC
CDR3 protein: CSASTRDRLDYEQYF

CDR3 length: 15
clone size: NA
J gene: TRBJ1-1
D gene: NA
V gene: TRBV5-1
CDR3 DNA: TGCGCCAGCAGCTTAAGACCCTATTCGAACACTGAAGCTTTCTTT
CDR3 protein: CASSLRPYSNTEAFF

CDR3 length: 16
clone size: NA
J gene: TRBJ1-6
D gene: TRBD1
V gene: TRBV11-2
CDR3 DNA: TGTGCCAGCAGCGTACTCACCGGGACAGGGACTTCACCCCTCCACTTT
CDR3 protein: CASSVLTGTGTSPLHF

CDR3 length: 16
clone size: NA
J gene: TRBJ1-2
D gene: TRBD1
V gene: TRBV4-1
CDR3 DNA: TGCGCCAGCAGCCCACAGGGACAGGGGGCGAACTATGGCTACACCTTC
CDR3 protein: CASSPQGQGANYGYTF

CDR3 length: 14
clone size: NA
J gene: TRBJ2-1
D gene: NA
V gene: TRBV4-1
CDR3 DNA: TGCGCCAGCAGCCATCCCGACAGGTACAATGAGCAGTTCTTC
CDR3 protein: CASSHPDRYNEQFF

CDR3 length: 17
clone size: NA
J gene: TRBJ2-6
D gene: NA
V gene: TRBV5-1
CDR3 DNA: TGCGCCAGCAGCCCTAAATTACAGCTCTCTGGGGCCAACGTCCTGACTTTC
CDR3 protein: CASSPKLQLSGANVLTF

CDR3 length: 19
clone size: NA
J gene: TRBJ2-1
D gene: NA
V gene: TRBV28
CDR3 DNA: TGTGCCAGCATAAAGACGGGTTTTCTGGTTTCGAGCTCCTACAATGAGCAGTTCTTC
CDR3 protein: CASIKTGFLVSSSYNEQFF

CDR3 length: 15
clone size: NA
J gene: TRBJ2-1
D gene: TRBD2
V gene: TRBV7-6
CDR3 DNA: TGTGCCAGCAGCTTACTAGCGGGATCATACAATGAGCAGTTCTTC
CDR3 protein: CASSLLAGSYNEQFF

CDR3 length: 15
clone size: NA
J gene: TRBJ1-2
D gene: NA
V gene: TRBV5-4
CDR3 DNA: TGTGCCAGCAGCTTACAGGGCCGGGCTAACTATGGCTACACCTTC
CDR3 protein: CASSLQGRANYGYTF

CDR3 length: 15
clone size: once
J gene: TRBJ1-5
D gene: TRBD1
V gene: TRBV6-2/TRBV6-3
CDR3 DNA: TGTGCCAGCAGCCGACAGGGGATCCCCAATCAGCCCCAGCATTTT
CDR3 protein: CASSRQGIPNQPQHF

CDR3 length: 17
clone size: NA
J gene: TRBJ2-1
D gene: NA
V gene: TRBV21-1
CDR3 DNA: TGTGCCAGCAGCAAAGTTGGGACAGGTGTCCCCTACAATGAGCAGTTCTTC
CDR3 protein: CASSKVGTGVPYNEQFF

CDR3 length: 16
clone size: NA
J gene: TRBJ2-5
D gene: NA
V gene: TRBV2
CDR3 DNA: TGTGCCAGCAGTAATCCTTTAATTAGTCCGCAAGAGACCCAGTACTTC
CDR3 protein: CASSNPLISPQETQYF

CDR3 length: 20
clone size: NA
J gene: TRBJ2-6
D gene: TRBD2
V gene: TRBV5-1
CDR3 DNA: TGCGCCAGCAGCCTGGGACTAGCGGGAGGTATACTCTCTGGGGCCAACGTCCTGACTTTC
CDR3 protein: CASSLGLAGGILSGANVLTF

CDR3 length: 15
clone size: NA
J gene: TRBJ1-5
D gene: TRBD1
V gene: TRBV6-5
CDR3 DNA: TGTGCCAGCTCCCGGACAGGGAGTAATAATCAGCCCCAGCATTTT
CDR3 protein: CASSRTGSNNQPQHF

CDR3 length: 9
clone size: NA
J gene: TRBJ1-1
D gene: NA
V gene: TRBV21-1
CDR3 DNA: TGTCAGGTTGGGGCTGAAGCTTTCTTT
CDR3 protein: CQVGAEAFF

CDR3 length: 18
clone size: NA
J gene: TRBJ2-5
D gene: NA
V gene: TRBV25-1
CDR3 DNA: TGTGCCAGCAGGGGTCGGGGCTACTCCCAGGAGCTCCAAGAGACCCAGTACTTC
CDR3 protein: CASRGRGYSQELQETQYF

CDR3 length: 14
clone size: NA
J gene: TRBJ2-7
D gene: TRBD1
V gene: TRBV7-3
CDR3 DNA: TGTGCCAGCAGCTTAATGGGGACAGGAGACGAGCAGTACTTC
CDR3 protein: CASSLMGTGDEQYF

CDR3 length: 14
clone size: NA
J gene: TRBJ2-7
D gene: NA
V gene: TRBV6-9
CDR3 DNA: TGTGCCAGCAGATACAGGGAGTGTACCTACGAGCAGTACTTC
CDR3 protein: CASRYRECTYEQYF

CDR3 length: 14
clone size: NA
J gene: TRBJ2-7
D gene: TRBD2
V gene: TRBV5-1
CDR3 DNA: TGCGCCAGCAGCCAGGGACTAGACTCCTACGAGCAGTACTTC
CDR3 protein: CASSQGLDSYEQYF

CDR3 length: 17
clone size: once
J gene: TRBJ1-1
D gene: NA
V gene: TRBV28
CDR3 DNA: TGTGCCAGCAGTTCTTTTGGGGCTTGGGGTCCCTACACTGAAGCTTTCTTT
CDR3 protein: CASSSFGAWGPYTEAFF

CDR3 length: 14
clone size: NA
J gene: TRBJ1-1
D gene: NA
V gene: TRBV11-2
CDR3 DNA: TGTGCCAGCAGCTCTAGATGGTCGAACACTGAAGCTTTCTTT
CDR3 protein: CASSSRWSNTEAFF

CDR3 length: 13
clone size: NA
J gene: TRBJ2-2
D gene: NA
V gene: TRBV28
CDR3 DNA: TGTGCCAGCAGTTTCATAAACACCGGGGAGCTGTTTTTT
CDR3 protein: CASSFINTGELFF

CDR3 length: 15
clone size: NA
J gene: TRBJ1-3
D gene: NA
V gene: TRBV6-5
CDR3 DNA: TGTGCCAGCAGTTATAGTCCGGGCTCTGGAAACACCATATATTTT
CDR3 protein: CASSYSPGSGNTIYF

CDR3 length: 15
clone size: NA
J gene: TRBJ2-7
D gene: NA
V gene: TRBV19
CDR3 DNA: TGTGCCAGTAGTATAGCGGCAGGTGCATCCTACGAGCAGTACTTC
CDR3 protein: CASSIAAGASYEQYF

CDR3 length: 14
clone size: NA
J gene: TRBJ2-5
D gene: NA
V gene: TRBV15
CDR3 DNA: TGTGCCACCAGCAGAGAACCAGCCCAAGAGACCCAGTACTTC
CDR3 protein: CATSREPAQETQYF

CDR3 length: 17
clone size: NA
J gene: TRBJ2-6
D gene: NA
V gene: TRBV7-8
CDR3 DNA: TGTGCCAGCAGCGCGAGCAGACCCGGCTCTGGGGCCAACGTCCTGACTTTC
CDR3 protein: CASSASRPGSGANVLTF

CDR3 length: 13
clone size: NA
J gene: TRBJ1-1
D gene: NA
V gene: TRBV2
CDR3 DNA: TGTGCCAGCGGTAATGAGCGGAACACTGAAGCTTTCTTT
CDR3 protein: CASGNERNTEAFF

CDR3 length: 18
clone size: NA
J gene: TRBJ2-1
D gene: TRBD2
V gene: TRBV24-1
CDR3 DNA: TGTGCCACCAGTGATTCCACCCTCGCGGGAGGGCCCTACAATGAGCAGTTCTTC
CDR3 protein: CATSDSTLAGGPYNEQFF

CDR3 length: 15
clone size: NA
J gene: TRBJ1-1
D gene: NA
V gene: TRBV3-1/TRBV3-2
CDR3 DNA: TGTGCCAGCAGCCAAGAAGCAGGGGCGAGGACTGAAGCTTTCTTT
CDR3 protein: CASSQEAGARTEAFF

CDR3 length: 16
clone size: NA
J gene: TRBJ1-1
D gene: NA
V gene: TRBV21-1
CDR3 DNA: TGTGCCAGCAGCAAAGGTCCAGGGGAAGGGGACACTGAAGCTTTCTTT
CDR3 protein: CASSKGPGEGDTEAFF

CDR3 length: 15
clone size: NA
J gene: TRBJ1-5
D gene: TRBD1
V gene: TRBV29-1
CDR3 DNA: TGCAGCGTTGAAGAATCAGGACAGGGGGATCAGCCCCAGCATTTT
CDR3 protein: CSVEESGQGDQPQHF

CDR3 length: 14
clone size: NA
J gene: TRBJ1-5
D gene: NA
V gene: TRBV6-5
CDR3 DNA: TGTGCCAGCAGCGCTCGGGCAGACCTACAGCCCCAGCATTTT
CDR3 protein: CASSARADLQPQHF

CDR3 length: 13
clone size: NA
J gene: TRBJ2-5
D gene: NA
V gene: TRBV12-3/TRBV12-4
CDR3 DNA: TGTGCCAGCAGTTTAGGAGCAGTAGAGACCCAGTACTTC
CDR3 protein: CASSLGAVETQYF

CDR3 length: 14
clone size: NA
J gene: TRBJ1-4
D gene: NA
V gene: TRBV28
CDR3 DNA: TGTGCCAGCACCTCACATGCAACTAATGAAAAACTGTTTTTT
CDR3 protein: CASTSHATNEKLFF

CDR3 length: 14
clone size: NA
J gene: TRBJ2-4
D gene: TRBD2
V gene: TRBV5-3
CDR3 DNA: TGTGCCACGTACCCTAGCGGGGCCAAAAACATTCAGTACTTC
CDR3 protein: CATYPSGAKNIQYF